These 16 T cell receptor beta chains share one sample of origin, sequenced in a study of blood T cell repertoires in COVID-19. TCRdb keeps only in-frame clones here, not all; method: immunoSEQ multiplex PCR. The sample holds 200,000 to 250,000 clones, 70% to 85% seen once. Sample: peripheral blood. These receptors originate from a man aged 50 to 59 with active or convalescent COVID-19.

The chain uses TRBV9 and TRBJ1-5, with TRBD1 matching 7 bases. From germline, CDR1 is SGDLS and CDR2 YYNGEE. The V segment lost 1 base and the J segment 4 bases; nucleotides outside the gene matches: 5. This CDR3 contains 15 residues. In DNA, the CDR3 is TGTGCCAGCAGCGTATCAGGGGGTGGGAATCAGCCCCAGCATTTT. Translated: CASSVSGGGNQPQHF.

V gene TRBV7-2 combines with J gene TRBJ2-7; 8 nucleotides agree with TRBD1. V gave up 1 base and J gave up 8 bases; unmatched junction bases: 1. Germline CDR1 is SGHTA and CDR2 is FQGNSA. The CDR3 spans 12 residues. Written as DNA, the CDR3 is TGTGCCAGCAGCTTAGGGACAGGGCAGCAGTACGTC. Protein: CASSLGTGQQYV.

The V gene is TRBV6-5, the J gene TRBJ2-5; 10 bases align to TRBD2. CDR1 is MNHEY, CDR2 SVGAGI, per germline. The CDR3 loop spans 16 amino acids. V lost 0 bases, J lost 3 bases, and 4 bases stayed unmatched. In DNA form, the CDR3 reads TGTGCCAGCAGTTACTCGATACTAGCGGGAAAAGAGACCCAGTACTTC. It is translated as CASSYSILAGKETQYF.

V is TRBV5-4 and J is TRBJ2-1, with 11 bases identical to TRBD2. V lost 4 bases, J lost 7 bases, and 7 bases stayed unmatched. Germline V gene sequence: CDR1 SGHNT, CDR2 YYREEE (reference sequence). There are 15 residues in the CDR3. As DNA, the CDR3 is TGTGCCAGCAGCACCTTAGCGGGGGGGGGAAATGAGCAGTTCTTC. Amino acids: CASSTLAGGGNEQFF.

Here the CDR3 reads CASSPGQGAVYEQYF. CDR3 sequence (DNA): TGTGCCAGTAGTCCGGGACAGGGGGCTGTATACGAGCAGTACTTC. V is TRBV19 and J is TRBJ2-7, with 12 bases that match TRBD1. V dropped 5 bases and J dropped 4; count of bases not matched to a gene: 6. Germline V gene data show CDR1 as LNHDA and CDR2 as SQIVND (reference sequence). CDR3 size: 15 residues.

This clone was detected once. The V call is TRBV11-2, the J call TRBJ2-5; unclear D gene. The ends were cut back, 0 bases at V and 9 bases at J, with 11 bases in the middle. The CDR3 loop spans 13 amino acids. Germline V lookup: CDR1 SGHAT, CDR2 FQNNGV. The CDR3 is CASSLEPDFAQYF. The CDR3 DNA reads as TGTGCCAGCAGCTTAGAACCCGACTTCGCCCAGTACTTC.

A single count supports this clone. This rearrangement joins TRBV19 to TRBJ2-7; 9 nucleotides align to TRBD1. This CDR3 contains 16 residues. Per the germline V gene, CDR1 is LNHDA and CDR2 is SQIVND (reference sequence). The V and J ends lost 4 bases and 1 base, in that order; junction bases with no gene match: 8. The CDR3 coding sequence is TGTGCCAGTAGTAGATCCGGGACAGGGAATTCCTACGAGCAGTACTTC. This encodes CASSRSGTGNSYEQYF.

This chain links TRBV12-3 or TRBV12-4 with TRBJ2-5; D uncertain. The CDR3 is 13 residues long. Trimming cost V 1 base and J 5 bases, with 8 bases left between them. The CDR3 protein is CASSLGAYETQYF. The CDR3 DNA is TGTGCCAGCAGTTTAGGGGCCTATGAGACCCAGTACTTC.

V gene TRBV20-1 combines with J gene TRBJ2-1, with no clear D. The CDR3 sequence is 10 residues long. Germline CDR1 and CDR2: DFQATT and SNEGSKA (reference sequence). V was pared by 5 bases and J by 5 bases, with 4 bases between. The CDR3 here is CSAVNNEQFF. Written as DNA, the CDR3 is TGCAGTGCTGTAAACAATGAGCAGTTCTTC.

The CDR3 DNA reads as TGCGCCAGCGGCCCCGCCAGGAAAAACACTGAAGCTTTCTTT. This codes for CASGPARKNTEAFF. V usage is TRBV23-1 and J usage is TRBJ1-1, with D hard to call. TRBV23-1 is filed as an ORF, its function uncertain. V lost 8 bases, J lost 2 bases, and 15 bases lay in between. CDR3 length equals 14 residues.

This chain joins TRBV15 and TRBJ2-3, with D maybe TRBD1 (6 bases). CDR1 and CDR2 (germline): LNHNV, YYDKDF (reference sequence). The V end was cut by 3 bases, the J end by 6 bases, with 25 bases between. The CDR3 runs to 18 residues. The CDR3 sequence: CATSSPQTARGRGDTQYF. CDR3 sequence (DNA): TGTGCCACCAGCAGCCCACAGACGGCTAGGGGGAGAGGGGATACGCAGTATTTT.

There are a few counts of this clone. The chain recombines TRBV9 with TRBJ2-3; 7 bases are shared with TRBD2. Losses at the gene ends were 10 bases for V and 5 bases for J; bases not matched to a gene: 19. The CDR3 is made up of 16 amino acids. Germline V gene sequence: CDR1 SGDLS, CDR2 YYNGEE. The CDR3 nucleotides are TGTGCCGCAGCTAGGCTTCCGGGGACTAAGGGAGATACGCAGTATTTT. This translates into CAAARLPGTKGDTQYF.

The V and J genes are TRBV21-1 and TRBJ1-5; the table calls TRBD1, which could not be checked here. TRBV21-1 is listed as a pseudogene. The CDR3 is made up of 18 amino acids. The CDR3 loop is CASSAGTGGNASNQPQHF. The CDR3 nucleotides are TGTGCCAGCAGCGCCGGGACAGGGGGTAATGCCAGCAATCAGCCCCAGCATTTT.

To note about this clone: Other DNA sequences within the sample encode an identical CDR3. The rearrangement uses TRBV5-1 and TRBJ2-5, with TRBD1 identical over 8 bases. The V gene end was trimmed by 0 bases and the J gene end by 5 bases; junction bases not matched to a gene: 3. CDR3 length: 14 residues. Germline values: CDR1 SGHRS, CDR2 YFSETQ. CDR3 nucleotide sequence: TGCGCCAGCAGCTTGGGACAGGGGCAGGAGACCCAGTACTTC. This sequence encodes CASSLGQGQETQYF.

This clone was counted between two and nine times. CDR3 amino acids: CASSVAIGGDTEAFF. DNA of the CDR3: TGTGCCAGCAGCGTAGCTATCGGAGGAGACACTGAAGCTTTCTTT. The chain joins TRBV9 to TRBJ1-1; D call uncertain. Deletions cut 0 bases from V and 3 bases from J, with 12 bases between. Looked up from germline, CDR1 is SGDLS and CDR2 is YYNGEE. The CDR3 loop spans 15 amino acids.

The chain is built from TRBV4-3 and TRBJ2-1; D unresolved. V was trimmed by 1 base and J by 0 bases, leaving 7 bases between them. Germline V gene sequence: CDR1 LGHNA, CDR2 YSLEER. This CDR3 contains 15 residues. The CDR3 protein is CASSQVRSSYNEQFF. The CDR3 DNA sequence: TGCGCCAGCAGCCAAGTACGGAGCTCCTACAATGAGCAGTTCTTC.